This T cell receptor beta chain was recovered during a study of blood T cell repertoires in COVID-19. Across the whole study: From the United States, Italy and Spain came samples of acute and convalescent COVID-19. T cells, B-cell-depleted T cells, or PBMCs supplied cDNA or gDNA.

The V gene's germline CDR1 is MNHNY and CDR2 SVGAGI (reference sequence). V was clipped by 7 bases and J by 3 bases, with 16 bases between them. The CDR3 is 14 amino acids. Authors' methods: Amplifying reference gene primers gave estimates of nucleated cell counts. The method was immunoSEQ multiplex PCR; TCRdb's version includes in-frame clones alone and lacks a portion of them. That table is the source of V, J and clone size, and D and trimming were worked out from the DNA. Of approximately 400,000 clones listed, more than 80% are singletons. This chain connects TRBV6-6 to TRBJ2-7, with D perhaps matching TRBD2 (6 bases). The specimen sequenced was peripheral blood. The sequence derives from a middle-aged man with acute or convalescent COVID-19. The CDR3: CASIKEGLIYEQYF. The CDR3 nucleotides read TGTGCCAGCATTAAGGAGGGCCTAATCTACGAGCAGTACTTC.